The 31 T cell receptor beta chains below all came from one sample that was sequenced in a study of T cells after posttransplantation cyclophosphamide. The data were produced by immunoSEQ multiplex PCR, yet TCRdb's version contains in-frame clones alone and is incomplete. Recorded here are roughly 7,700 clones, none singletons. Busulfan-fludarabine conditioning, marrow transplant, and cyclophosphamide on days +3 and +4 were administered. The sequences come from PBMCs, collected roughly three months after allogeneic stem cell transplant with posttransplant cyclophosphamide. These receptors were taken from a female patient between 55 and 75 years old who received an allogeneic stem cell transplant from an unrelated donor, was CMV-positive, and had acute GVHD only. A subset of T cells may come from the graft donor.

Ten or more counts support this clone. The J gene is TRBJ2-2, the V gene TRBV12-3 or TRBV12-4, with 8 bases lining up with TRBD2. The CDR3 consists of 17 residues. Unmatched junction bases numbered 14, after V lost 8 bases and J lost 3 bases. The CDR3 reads CASSLAAAYWDTGELFF. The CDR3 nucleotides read TGTGCCAGCTCACTAGCGGCCGCATATTGGGACACCGGGGAGCTGTTTTTT.

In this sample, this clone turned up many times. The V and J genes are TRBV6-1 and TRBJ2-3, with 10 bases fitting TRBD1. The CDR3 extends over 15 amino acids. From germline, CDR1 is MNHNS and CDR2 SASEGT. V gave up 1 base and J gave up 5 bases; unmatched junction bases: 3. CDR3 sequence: CASSEGTGGRDTQYF. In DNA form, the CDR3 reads TGTGCCAGCAGTGAAGGGACAGGGGGAAGAGATACGCAGTATTTT.

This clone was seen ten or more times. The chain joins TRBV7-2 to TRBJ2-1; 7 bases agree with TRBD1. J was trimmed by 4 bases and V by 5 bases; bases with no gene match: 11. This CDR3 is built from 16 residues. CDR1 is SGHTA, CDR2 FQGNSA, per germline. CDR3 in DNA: TGTGCCAGCAGCCCACCGATGCAGGGGGATTACAATGAGCAGTTCTTC. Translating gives CASSPPMQGDYNEQFF.

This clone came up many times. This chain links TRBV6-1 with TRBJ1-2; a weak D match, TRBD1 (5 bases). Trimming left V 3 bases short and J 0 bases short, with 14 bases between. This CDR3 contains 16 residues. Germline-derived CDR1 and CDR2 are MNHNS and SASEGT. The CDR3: CASSDEGLSPNYGYTF. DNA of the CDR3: TGTGCCAGCAGTGATGAGGGACTTTCCCCTAACTATGGCTACACCTTC.

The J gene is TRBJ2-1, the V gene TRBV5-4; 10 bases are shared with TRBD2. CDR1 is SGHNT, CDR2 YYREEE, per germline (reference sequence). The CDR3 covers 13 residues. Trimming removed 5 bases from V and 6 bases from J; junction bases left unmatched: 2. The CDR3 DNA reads TGTGCCAGCAGGCTAGCGGGAGTCAATGAGCAGTTCTTC. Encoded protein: CASRLAGVNEQFF.

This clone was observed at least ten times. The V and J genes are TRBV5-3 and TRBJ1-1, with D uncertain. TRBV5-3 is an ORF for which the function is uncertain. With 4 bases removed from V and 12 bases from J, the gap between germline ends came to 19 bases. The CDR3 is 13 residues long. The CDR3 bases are TGTGCCAGAAGCCCCCCCAGAGGGCCCAAGACTTTCTTT. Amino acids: CARSPPRGPKTFF.

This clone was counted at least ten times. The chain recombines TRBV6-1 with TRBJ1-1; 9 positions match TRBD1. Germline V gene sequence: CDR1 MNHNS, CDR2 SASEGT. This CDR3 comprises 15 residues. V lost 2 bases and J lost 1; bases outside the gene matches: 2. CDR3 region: CASSELGQGNTEAFF. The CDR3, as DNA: TGTGCCAGCAGTGAACTGGGACAGGGGAACACTGAAGCTTTCTTT.

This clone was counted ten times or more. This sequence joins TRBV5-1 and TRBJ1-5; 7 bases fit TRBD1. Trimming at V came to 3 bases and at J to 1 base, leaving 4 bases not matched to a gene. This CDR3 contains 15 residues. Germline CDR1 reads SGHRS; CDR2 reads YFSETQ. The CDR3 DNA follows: TGCGCCAGCAGCTCAGCGGGACAGAGCAATCAGCCCCAGCATTTT. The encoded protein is CASSSAGQSNQPQHF.

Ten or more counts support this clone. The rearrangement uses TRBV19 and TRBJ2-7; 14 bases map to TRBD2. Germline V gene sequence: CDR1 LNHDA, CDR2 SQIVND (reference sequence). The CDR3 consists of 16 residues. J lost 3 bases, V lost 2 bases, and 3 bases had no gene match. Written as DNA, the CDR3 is TGTGCCAGTAGTATACCCGGGACTAGCGGGGGCTACGAGCAGTACTTC. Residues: CASSIPGTSGGYEQYF.

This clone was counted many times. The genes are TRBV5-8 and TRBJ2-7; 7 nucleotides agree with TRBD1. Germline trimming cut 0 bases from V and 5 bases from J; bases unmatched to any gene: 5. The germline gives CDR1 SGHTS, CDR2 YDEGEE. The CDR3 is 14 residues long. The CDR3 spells CASSLGQGPNEQYF. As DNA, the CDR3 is TGTGCCAGCAGCTTGGGACAGGGCCCAAACGAGCAGTACTTC.

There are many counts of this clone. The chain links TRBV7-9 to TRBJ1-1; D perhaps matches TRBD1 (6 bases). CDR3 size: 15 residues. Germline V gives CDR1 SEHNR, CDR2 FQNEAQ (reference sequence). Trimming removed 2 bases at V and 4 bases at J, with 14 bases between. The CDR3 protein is CASSLLGARGTEAFF. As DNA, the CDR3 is TGTGCCAGCAGCTTATTGGGGGCGAGAGGCACTGAAGCTTTCTTT.

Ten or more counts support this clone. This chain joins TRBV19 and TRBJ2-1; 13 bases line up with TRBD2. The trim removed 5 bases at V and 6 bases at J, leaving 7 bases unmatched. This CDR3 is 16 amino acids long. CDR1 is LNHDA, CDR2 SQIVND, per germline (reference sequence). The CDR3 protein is CASSGPGLAGSNEQFF. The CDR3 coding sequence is TGTGCCAGTAGTGGACCGGGACTAGCGGGATCCAATGAGCAGTTCTTC.

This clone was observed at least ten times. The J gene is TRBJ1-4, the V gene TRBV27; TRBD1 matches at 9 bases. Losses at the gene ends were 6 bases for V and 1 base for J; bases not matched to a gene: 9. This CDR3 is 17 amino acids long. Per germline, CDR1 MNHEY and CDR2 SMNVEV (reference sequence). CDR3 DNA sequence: TGTGCCAGCAGAAGGACAGGGGCGGTTGTAACTAATGAAAAACTGTTTTTT. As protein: CASRRTGAVVTNEKLFF.

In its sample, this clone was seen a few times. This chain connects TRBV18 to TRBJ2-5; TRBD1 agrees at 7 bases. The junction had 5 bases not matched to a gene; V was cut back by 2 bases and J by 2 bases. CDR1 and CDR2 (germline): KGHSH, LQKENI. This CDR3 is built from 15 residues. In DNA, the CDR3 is TGTGCCAGCTCACCAACAGGGGCCGCGCAAGAGACCCAGTACTTC. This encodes CASSPTGAAQETQYF.

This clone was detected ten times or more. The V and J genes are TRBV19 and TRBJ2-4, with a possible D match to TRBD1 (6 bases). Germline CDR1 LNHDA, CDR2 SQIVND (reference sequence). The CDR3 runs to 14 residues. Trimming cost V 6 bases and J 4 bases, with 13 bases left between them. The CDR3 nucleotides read TGTGCCAGTAGCCCACAGGGCCTAAAAAACATTCAGTACTTC. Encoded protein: CASSPQGLKNIQYF. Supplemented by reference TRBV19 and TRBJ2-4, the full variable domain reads DGGITQSPKYLFRKEGQNVTLSCEQNLNHDAMYWYRQDPGQGLRLIYYSQIVNDFQKGDIAEGYSVSREKKESFPLTVTSAQKNPTAFYLCASSPQGLKNIQYFGAGTRLSVL.

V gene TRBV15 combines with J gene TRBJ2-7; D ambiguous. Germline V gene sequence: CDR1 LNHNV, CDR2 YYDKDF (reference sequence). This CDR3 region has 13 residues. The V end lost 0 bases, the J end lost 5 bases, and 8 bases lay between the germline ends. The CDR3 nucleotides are TGTGCCACCAGCAGAGATCGAGGCCACGAGCAGTACTTC. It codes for CATSRDRGHEQYF.

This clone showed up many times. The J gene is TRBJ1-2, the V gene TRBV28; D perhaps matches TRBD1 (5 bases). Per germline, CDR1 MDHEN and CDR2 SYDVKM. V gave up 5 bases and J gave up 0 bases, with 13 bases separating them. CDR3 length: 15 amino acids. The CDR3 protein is CASSLLGQANYGYTF. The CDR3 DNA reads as TGTGCCAGCAGTCTCTTGGGGCAGGCTAACTATGGCTACACCTTC.

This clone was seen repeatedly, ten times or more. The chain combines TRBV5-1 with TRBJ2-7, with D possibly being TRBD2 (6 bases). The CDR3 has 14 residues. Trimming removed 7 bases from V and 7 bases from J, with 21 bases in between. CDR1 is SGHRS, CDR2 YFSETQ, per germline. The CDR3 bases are TGCGCCAGCTCCTCCGGGGCAGGACTACTGGAGCAGTACTTC. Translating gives CASSSGAGLLEQYF.

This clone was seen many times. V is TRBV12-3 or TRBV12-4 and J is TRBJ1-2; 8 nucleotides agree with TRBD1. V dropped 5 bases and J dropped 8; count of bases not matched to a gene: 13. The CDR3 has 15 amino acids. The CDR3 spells CASSPHRGTGLGYTF. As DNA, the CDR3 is TGTGCCAGCAGTCCTCACAGGGGGACAGGATTAGGCTACACCTTC.

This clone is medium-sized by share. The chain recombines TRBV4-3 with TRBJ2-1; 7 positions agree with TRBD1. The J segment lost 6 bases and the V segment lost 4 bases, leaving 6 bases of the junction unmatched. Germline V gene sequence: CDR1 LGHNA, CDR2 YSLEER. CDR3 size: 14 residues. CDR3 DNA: TGCGCCAGCAGCCGCTACAGGGGAACCAATGAGCAGTTCTTC. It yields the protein CASSRYRGTNEQFF.

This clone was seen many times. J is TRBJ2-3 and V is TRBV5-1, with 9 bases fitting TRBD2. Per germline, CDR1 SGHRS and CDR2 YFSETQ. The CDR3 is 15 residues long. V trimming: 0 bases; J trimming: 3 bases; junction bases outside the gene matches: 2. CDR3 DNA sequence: TGCGCCAGCAGCTTGGGCGGGGGGGCGACAGATACGCAGTATTTT. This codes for CASSLGGGATDTQYF.

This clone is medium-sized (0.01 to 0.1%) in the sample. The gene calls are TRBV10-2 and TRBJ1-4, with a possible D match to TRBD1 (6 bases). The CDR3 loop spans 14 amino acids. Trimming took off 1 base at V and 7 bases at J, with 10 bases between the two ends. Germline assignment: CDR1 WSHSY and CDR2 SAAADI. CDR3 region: CASSEFRGGEKLFF. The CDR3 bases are TGCGCCAGCAGTGAGTTCAGGGGCGGTGAAAAACTGTTTTTT.

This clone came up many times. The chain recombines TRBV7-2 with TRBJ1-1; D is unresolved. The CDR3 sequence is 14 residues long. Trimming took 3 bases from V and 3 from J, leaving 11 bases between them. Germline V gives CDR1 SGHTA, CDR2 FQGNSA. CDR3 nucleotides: TGTGCCAGCAGCTTGAGTAGGGTTCACACTGAAGCTTTCTTT. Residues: CASSLSRVHTEAFF. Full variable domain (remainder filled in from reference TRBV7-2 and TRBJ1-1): GAGVSQSPSNKVTEKGKDVELRCDPISGHTALYWYRQSLGQGLEFLIYFQGNSAPDKSGLPSDRFSAERTGGSVSTLTIQRTQQEDSAVYLCASSLSRVHTEAFFGQGTRLTVV.

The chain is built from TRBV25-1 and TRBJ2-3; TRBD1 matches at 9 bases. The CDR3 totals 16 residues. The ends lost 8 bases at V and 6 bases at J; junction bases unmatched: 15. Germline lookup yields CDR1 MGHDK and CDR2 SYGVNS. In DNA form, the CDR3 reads TGTGCCAGCGCTACGACAGGGGGATACTCCGCGGATACGCAGTATTTT. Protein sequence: CASATTGGYSADTQYF.

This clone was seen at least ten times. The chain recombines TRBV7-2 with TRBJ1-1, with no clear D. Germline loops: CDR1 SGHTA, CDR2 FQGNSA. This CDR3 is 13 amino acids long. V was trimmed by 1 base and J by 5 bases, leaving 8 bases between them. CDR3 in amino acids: CASSLEGWTEAFF. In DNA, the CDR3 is TGTGCCAGCAGCTTAGAGGGTTGGACTGAAGCTTTCTTT.

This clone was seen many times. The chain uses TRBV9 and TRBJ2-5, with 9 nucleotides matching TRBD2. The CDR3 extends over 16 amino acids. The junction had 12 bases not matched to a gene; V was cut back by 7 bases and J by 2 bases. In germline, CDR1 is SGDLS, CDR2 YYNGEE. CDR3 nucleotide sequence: TGTGCCAGCTCCGAGGCGACTAGCGGTCCTCAAGAGACCCAGTACTTC. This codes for CASSEATSGPQETQYF. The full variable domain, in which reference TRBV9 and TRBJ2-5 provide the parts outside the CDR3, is DSGVTQTPKHLITATGQRVTLRCSPRSGDLSVYWYQQSLDQGLQFLIQYYNGEERAKGNILERFSAQQFPDLHSELNLSSLELGDSALYFCASSEATSGPQETQYFGPGTRLLVL.

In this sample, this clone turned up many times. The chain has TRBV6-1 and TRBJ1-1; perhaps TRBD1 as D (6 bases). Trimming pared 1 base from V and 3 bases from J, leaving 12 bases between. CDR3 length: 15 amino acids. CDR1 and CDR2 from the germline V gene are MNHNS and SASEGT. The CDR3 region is CASSEGLGADTEAFF. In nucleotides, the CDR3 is TGTGCCAGCAGTGAAGGACTGGGGGCGGACACTGAAGCTTTCTTT.

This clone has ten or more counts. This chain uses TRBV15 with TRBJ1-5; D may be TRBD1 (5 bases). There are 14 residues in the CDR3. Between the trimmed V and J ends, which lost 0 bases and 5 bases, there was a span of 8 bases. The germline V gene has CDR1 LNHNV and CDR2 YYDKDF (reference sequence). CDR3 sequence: CATSRDKGDQPQHF. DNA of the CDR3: TGTGCCACCAGCAGAGATAAAGGGGATCAGCCCCAGCATTTT. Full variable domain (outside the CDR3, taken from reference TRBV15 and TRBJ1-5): DAMVIQNPRYQVTQFGKPVTLSCSQTLNHNVMYWYQQKSSQAPKLLFHYYDKDFNNEADTPDNFQSRRPNTSFCFLDIRSPGLGDTAMYLCATSRDKGDQPQHFGDGTRLSIL.

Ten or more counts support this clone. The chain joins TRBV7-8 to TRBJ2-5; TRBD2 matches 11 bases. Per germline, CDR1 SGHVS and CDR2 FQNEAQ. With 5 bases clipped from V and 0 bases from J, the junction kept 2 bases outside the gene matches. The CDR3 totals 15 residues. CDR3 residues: CASSQLAGDQETQYF. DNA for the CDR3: TGTGCCAGCAGCCAACTAGCGGGGGACCAAGAGACCCAGTACTTC. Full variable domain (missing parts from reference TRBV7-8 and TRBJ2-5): GAGVSQSPRYKVAKRGQDVALRCDPISGHVSLFWYQQALGQGPEFLTYFQNEAQLDKSGLPSDRFFAERPEGSVSTLKIQRTQQEDSAVYLCASSQLAGDQETQYFGPGTRLLVL.

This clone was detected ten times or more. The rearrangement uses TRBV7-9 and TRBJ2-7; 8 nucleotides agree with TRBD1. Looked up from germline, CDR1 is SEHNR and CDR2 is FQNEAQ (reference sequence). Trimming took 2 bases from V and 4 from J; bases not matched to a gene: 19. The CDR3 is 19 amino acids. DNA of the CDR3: TGTGCCAGCAGCTTAAGAATTGGGGGATACAGGGGGGATTATTACGAGCAGTACTTC. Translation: CASSLRIGGYRGDYYEQYF.

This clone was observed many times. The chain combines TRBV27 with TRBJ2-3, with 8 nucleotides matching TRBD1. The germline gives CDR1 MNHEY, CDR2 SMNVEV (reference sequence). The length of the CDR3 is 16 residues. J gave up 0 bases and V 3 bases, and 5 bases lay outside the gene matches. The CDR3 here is CASSLSQGGSTDTQYF. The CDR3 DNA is TGTGCCAGCAGTTTGTCACAGGGGGGAAGCACAGATACGCAGTATTTT.